These 32 T cell receptor beta chains were sequenced from one sample in a study of beta chain features in type 1 diabetes. TCRB transcripts that were expressed got sequenced, as all of the isolated RNA had been reverse transcribed. TCRdb's table, derived via immunoSEQ multiplex PCR, lists solely in-frame clones and lacks some. The sample lists roughly 310,000 clones, 9.5% to 11% occurring once. The source material was naive CD4+ T cells from blood. These receptors were taken from a woman under 40 in good health.

This clone appeared a few times. CDR3 sequence (DNA): TGTGCCAGTAGGGCGGGACAGGATAACTACGAGCAGTACTTC. Protein: CASRAGQDNYEQYF. This rearrangement joins TRBV19 to TRBJ2-7; 8 bases fit TRBD1. V was clipped by 6 bases and J by 3 bases; unmatched bases: 7. The V gene's germline CDR1 is LNHDA and CDR2 SQIVND (reference sequence). This CDR3 spans 14 amino acids.

The J gene is TRBJ1-2, the V gene TRBV7-8, with D perhaps TRBD1 (5 bases). Germline V gives CDR1 SGHVS, CDR2 FQNEAQ. The CDR3 has 14 residues. The V end was cut by 1 base, the J end by 7 bases, with 13 bases between. The CDR3 DNA reads as TGTGCCAGCAGCTTAGTGAAGCAGGGCGCTGGCTACACCTTC. Translating it yields CASSLVKQGAGYTF.

Here the CDR3 reads CASNSDRATEAFF. DNA for the CDR3: TGTGCCAGTAACTCGGACAGGGCCACTGAAGCTTTCTTT. This chain links TRBV19 with TRBJ1-1, with 8 bases identical to TRBD1. The CDR3 loop spans 13 amino acids. CDR1 LNHDA and CDR2 SQIVND come from the germline V gene (reference sequence). The junction had 5 bases not matched to a gene; V was cut back by 7 bases and J by 4 bases.

The chain uses TRBV27 and TRBJ1-1, with unresolved D. CDR3 length equals 15 residues. CDR1 and CDR2 (germline): MNHEY, SMNVEV (reference sequence). V was trimmed by 8 bases and J by 9 bases, leaving 25 bases between them. The CDR3 reads CASQHQAASSGQAFF. The CDR3 nucleotides are TGTGCCAGCCAACACCAAGCTGCATCCTCTGGGCAAGCTTTCTTT.

The V gene is TRBV18, the J gene TRBJ2-3; TRBD2 aligns across 12 bases. The CDR3 length is 15 residues. Germline V lookup: CDR1 KGHSH, CDR2 LQKENI. V trimming: 4 bases; J trimming: 8 bases; junction bases outside the gene matches: 7. DNA for the CDR3: TGTGCCAGCTCACGGACTAGCGGGAAGGAGGGTACGCAGTATTTT. Translating it yields CASSRTSGKEGTQYF.

The chain joins TRBV7-2 to TRBJ2-5; possible D gene TRBD1, 5 bases. In germline, CDR1 is SGHTA, CDR2 FQGNSA. The V gene lost 1 base and the J gene lost 5 bases, with 20 bases spanning the gap. This CDR3 spans 17 amino acids. CDR3 amino acids: CASSLGGSIGVRETQYF. The CDR3 nucleotides read TGTGCCAGCAGCTTAGGTGGTTCAATAGGGGTCCGGGAGACCCAGTACTTC.

The table lists this clone with a few counts. This chain joins TRBV6-6 and TRBJ2-5; 14 nucleotides match TRBD2. Germline V gene data show CDR1 as MNHNY and CDR2 as SVGAGI (reference sequence). V shed 5 bases and J 5 bases; nucleotides not matched to a gene: 7. This CDR3 has 16 residues. The CDR3 protein is CASSQGGLAGEETQYF. CDR3 DNA sequence: TGTGCCAGCAGTCAGGGGGGACTAGCGGGAGAGGAGACCCAGTACTTC.

The rearrangement uses TRBV1 and TRBJ2-1; the table's D call, TRBD1, was not checked against the DNA. TRBV1 is an annotated pseudogene. The CDR3 length is 15 residues. The CDR3 sequence: CTSSQGGTGENEQFF. CDR3 nucleotides: TGCACCAGCAGCCAAGGCGGGACAGGGGAAAATGAGCAGTTCTTC.

The table lists this clone with a few counts. J is TRBJ1-5 and V is TRBV28, with a possible D match to TRBD1 (6 bases). The germline V gene encodes CDR1 MDHEN and CDR2 SYDVKM. Between the trimmed V and J ends, which lost 6 bases and 5 bases, there was a span of 14 bases. The CDR3 sequence is 14 residues long. CDR3 loop: CASRPEGGHQPQHF. The CDR3 nucleotides are TGTGCCAGCAGGCCGGAAGGGGGTCATCAGCCCCAGCATTTT. Together with reference TRBV28 and TRBJ1-5, the CDR3 gives the full variable domain: DVKVTQSSRYLVKRTGEKVFLECVQDMDHENMFWYRQDPGLGLRLIYFSYDVKMKEKGDIPEGYSVSREKKERFSLILESASTNQTSMYLCASRPEGGHQPQHFGDGTRLSIL.

This clone has just a few counts. The genes are TRBV5-1 and TRBJ2-4; TRBD2 aligns across 8 bases. This CDR3 contains 14 residues. J gave up 7 bases and V 0 bases, and 3 bases lay outside the gene matches. Germline V CDR1 and CDR2: SGHRS, YFSETQ. The CDR3 loop reads CASSLVKRENIQYF. The DNA of the CDR3 is TGCGCCAGCAGCTTGGTCAAGCGGGAGAACATTCAGTACTTC. The complete variable domain, with remaining parts taken from reference TRBV5-1 and TRBJ2-4, reads KAGVTQTPRYLIKTRGQQVTLSCSPISGHRSVSWYQQTPGQGLQFLFEYFSETQRNKGNFPGRFSGRQFSNSRSEMNVSTLELGDSALYLCASSLVKRENIQYFGAGTRLSVL.

This clone occurred a few times. The chain employs TRBV7-2 and TRBJ2-5; D gene ambiguous. CDR1 is SGHTA, CDR2 FQGNSA, per germline. The CDR3 loop spans 18 amino acids. V was clipped by 1 base and J by 2 bases, with 20 bases between them. CDR3: CASSLVSPGHGGQETQYF. CDR3 nucleotide sequence: TGTGCCAGCAGCTTAGTTTCTCCTGGCCACGGCGGTCAAGAGACCCAGTACTTC.

In this sample, this clone turned up a few times. The gene calls are TRBV18 and TRBJ1-1, with a weak D call TRBD1 (5 bases). The CDR3 runs to 13 residues. Trimming cost V 0 bases and J 5 bases, with 7 bases left between them. CDR1 is KGHSH and CDR2 is LQKENI in the germline V gene. The CDR3 DNA follows: TGTGCCAGCTCACCACCAGGGGTTACTGAAGCTTTCTTT. Translating gives CASSPPGVTEAFF.

DNA of the CDR3: TGTGCCAGCAGCCAAGCGATGTCTAGCGGGAAGGTAAACACCGGGGAGCTGTTTTTT. Protein: CASSQAMSSGKVNTGELFF. This rearrangement joins TRBV4-2 to TRBJ2-2, with 9 bases identical to TRBD2. J gave up 2 bases and V 1 base, and 11 bases lay outside the gene matches. Germline assignment: CDR1 LGHNA and CDR2 YNFKEQ. CDR3 size: 19 residues.

This clone was counted between two and nine times. The CDR3 reads CASRAGTDNNEQFF. CDR3 bases: TGTGCCAGCAGAGCCGGGACTGATAACAATGAGCAGTTCTTC. This chain joins TRBV6-4 and TRBJ2-1, with D tentatively TRBD2 (6 bases). There are 14 residues in the CDR3. The germline V and J ends were trimmed by 6 bases and 5 bases, with 14 bases remaining between them. The V gene's germline CDR1 is MRHNA and CDR2 SNTAGT.

This rearrangement joins TRBV6-1 to TRBJ2-5, with a tentative D call TRBD1 (6 bases). Per the germline V gene, CDR1 is MNHNS and CDR2 is SASEGT. Between the trimmed V and J ends, which lost 4 bases and 2 bases, there was a span of 11 bases. This CDR3 comprises 14 residues. Here the CDR3 reads CASSGLQGQETQYF. The CDR3 nucleotides are TGTGCCAGCAGTGGCCTACAGGGACAAGAGACCCAGTACTTC.

A few counts support this clone. The chain recombines TRBV9 with TRBJ1-2; D is unresolved. This CDR3 is 13 amino acids long. Germline CDR1 reads SGDLS; CDR2 reads YYNGEE. The germline V and J ends were trimmed by 0 bases and 3 bases, with 6 bases remaining between them. The CDR3 sequence: CASSVDTDYGYTF. The CDR3 DNA reads TGTGCCAGCAGCGTAGATACAGACTATGGCTACACCTTC.

The genes are TRBV5-1 and TRBJ2-1, with 8 bases that match TRBD2. There are 15 residues in the CDR3. Germline lookup yields CDR1 SGHRS and CDR2 YFSETQ. The J segment lost 8 bases and the V segment lost 3 bases, leaving 10 bases of the junction unmatched. In DNA form, the CDR3 reads TGCGCCAGCAGCTCCACGGGAGGGCCTCCGCATGAGCAGTTCTTC. Translation gives CASSSTGGPPHEQFF.

The genes are TRBV27 and TRBJ2-7, with 8 nucleotides matching TRBD2. Germline trimming cut 8 bases from V and 3 bases from J; bases unmatched to any gene: 27. CDR1 is MNHEY and CDR2 is SMNVEV in the germline V gene (reference sequence). The CDR3 runs 20 residues. In DNA form, the CDR3 reads TGTGCCAGCCCCCTCGGGCCCGAAGGGATAGTGGGACTAGTATACTACGAGCAGTACTTC. Translation gives CASPLGPEGIVGLVYYEQYF.

The V and J genes are TRBV29-1 and TRBJ2-1; 7 positions match TRBD2. Per the germline V gene, CDR1 is SQVTM and CDR2 is ANQGSEA. V was clipped by 7 bases and J by 4 bases; unmatched bases: 7. There are 13 residues in the CDR3. CDR3 in DNA: TGCAGCGGGGAGGCTAGCGGTTACAATGAGCAGTTCTTC. Amino acids: CSGEASGYNEQFF.

In this sample, this clone turned up a few times. The V gene is TRBV30, the J gene TRBJ2-7; TRBD2 agrees at 9 bases. V shed 7 bases and J 4 bases; nucleotides not matched to a gene: 5. This CDR3 comprises 12 residues. Germline V gene lookup returns CDR1 GTSNPN and CDR2 SVGIG (reference sequence). The CDR3 nucleotides read TGTGCCTATAATAGCGGGAGTTACGAGCAGTACTTC. Encoded protein: CAYNSGSYEQYF.

The sample holds a few counts of this clone. This chain links TRBV23-1 with TRBJ2-7, with 11 bases matching TRBD2. TRBV23-1 carries the ORF label, with uncertain function. The trim removed 6 bases at V and 0 bases at J, leaving 4 bases unmatched. CDR3 length equals 15 residues. CDR3 loop: CASSLTSGSSYEQYF. In DNA, the CDR3 is TGCGCCAGCAGCCTCACTAGCGGGAGCTCCTACGAGCAGTACTTC.

This clone was detected only a few times. The CDR3 region is CSAGGIQQEQYF. CDR3 nucleotide sequence: TGCAGCGCTGGGGGGATCCAACAAGAGCAGTACTTC. The genes are TRBV29-1 and TRBJ2-7, with D possibly TRBD2 on 6 matching bases. This CDR3 is built from 12 residues. Germline lookup yields CDR1 SQVTM and CDR2 ANQGSEA. Trimming stripped 7 bases from V and 7 bases from J, with 17 bases between.

A few counts support this clone. The CDR3 loop reads CASGRESYEQYF. CDR3 coding DNA: TGTGCCAGCGGGAGGGAATCCTACGAGCAGTACTTC. This chain joins TRBV28 and TRBJ2-7; 7 nucleotides match TRBD2. Trimming removed 8 bases from V and 1 base from J; junction bases left unmatched: 2. CDR1 is MDHEN and CDR2 is SYDVKM in the germline V gene. There are 12 residues in the CDR3. The full variable domain, its missing parts supplied by reference TRBV28 and TRBJ2-7, is DVKVTQSSRYLVKRTGEKVFLECVQDMDHENMFWYRQDPGLGLRLIYFSYDVKMKEKGDIPEGYSVSREKKERFSLILESASTNQTSMYLCASGRESYEQYFGPGTRLTVT.

This chain links TRBV7-2 with TRBJ2-1; 14 bases line up with TRBD2. Germline V CDR1 and CDR2: SGHTA, FQGNSA. V trimming: 5 bases; J trimming: 7 bases; junction bases outside the gene matches: 7. This CDR3 has 16 amino acids. CDR3 residues: CASSRGLAGGFNEQFF. The CDR3 DNA reads TGTGCCAGCAGCCGAGGACTAGCGGGAGGTTTTAATGAGCAGTTCTTC.

This clone has just a few counts. The chain uses TRBV30 and TRBJ1-2, with a weak D call TRBD1 (6 bases). Between the trimmed V and J ends, which lost 3 bases and 4 bases, there was a span of 15 bases. Germline assignment: CDR1 GTSNPN and CDR2 SVGIG (reference sequence). This CDR3 has 14 residues. CDR3 DNA: TGTGCCTGGAGAATACAGGGACCACGCTATGGCTACACCTTC. It specifies CAWRIQGPRYGYTF.

The genes are TRBV28 and TRBJ2-7; D is undetermined. This CDR3 contains 13 residues. V was cut by 5 bases and J by 2 bases, with 10 bases left in between. Per the germline V gene, CDR1 is MDHEN and CDR2 is SYDVKM. The CDR3 bases are TGTGCCAGCAGTGTTAGACATCCCTACGAGCAGTACTTC. Translated, it gives CASSVRHPYEQYF.

The V gene is TRBV5-6, the J gene TRBJ2-7, with D possibly matching TRBD1 (6 bases). The V end was cut by 4 bases, the J end by 3 bases, with 14 bases between. CDR1 is SGHDT, CDR2 YYEEEE, per germline. The CDR3 spans 14 residues. CDR3 amino acids: CASSDNRVGYEQYF. For the CDR3, the DNA is TGTGCCAGCAGCGATAACAGGGTCGGCTACGAGCAGTACTTC.

The V gene is TRBV4-3, the J gene TRBJ1-1, with 8 bases aligning to TRBD1. The CDR3 is 16 residues long. The germline CDR1 and CDR2 sequences are LGHNA and YSLEER. Trimming cost V 1 base and J 1 base; bases outside gene matches: 5. The CDR3 DNA is TGCGCCAGCAGCCAAGGGGAGGACAGGGCGAACACTGAAGCTTTCTTT. Translating it yields CASSQGEDRANTEAFF.

This clone showed up just a few times. The rearrangement links TRBV18 to TRBJ2-3; 8 nucleotides agree with TRBD2. The germline V gene has CDR1 KGHSH and CDR2 LQKENI. The CDR3 is 18 residues long. V shed 0 bases and J 2 bases; nucleotides not matched to a gene: 10. CDR3 DNA: TGTGCCAGCTCACCACCCTACCAAGCGGGAGTCACCACAGATACGCAGTATTTT. Protein sequence: CASSPPYQAGVTTDTQYF.

This clone was recorded a few times. The rearrangement uses TRBV5-4 and TRBJ2-5; 8 bases are shared with TRBD2. This CDR3 is built from 17 residues. J lost 5 bases, V lost 0 bases, and 12 bases had no gene match. Germline lookup yields CDR1 SGHNT and CDR2 YYREEE (reference sequence). CDR3 DNA: TGTGCCAGCAGCTTGGGGCCCGGGAGCGGGAGTACCGAGACCCAGTACTTC. It translates to CASSLGPGSGSTETQYF.

As for this clone: Distinct nucleotide sequences in the sample also encode this CDR3. CDR3 in DNA: TGCGCCAGCAGCCAGGGACAGGGTACCTACGAGCAGTACTTC. Its translation: CASSQGQGTYEQYF. The V and J genes are TRBV4-3 and TRBJ2-7, with 9 bases lining up with TRBD1. With 3 bases clipped from V and 2 bases from J, the junction kept 2 bases outside the gene matches. The CDR3 extends over 14 amino acids. The germline V gene has CDR1 LGHNA and CDR2 YSLEER.

V usage is TRBV27 and J usage is TRBJ1-5; D gene ambiguous. Germline CDR1 reads MNHEY; CDR2 reads SMNVEV (reference sequence). The CDR3 is 13 residues long. The V and J ends lost 3 bases and 3 bases respectively, with 6 bases between them. Here the CDR3 DNA reads TGTGCCAGCAGTTTCTATGTCAATCAGCCCCAGCATTTT. It yields the protein CASSFYVNQPQHF.